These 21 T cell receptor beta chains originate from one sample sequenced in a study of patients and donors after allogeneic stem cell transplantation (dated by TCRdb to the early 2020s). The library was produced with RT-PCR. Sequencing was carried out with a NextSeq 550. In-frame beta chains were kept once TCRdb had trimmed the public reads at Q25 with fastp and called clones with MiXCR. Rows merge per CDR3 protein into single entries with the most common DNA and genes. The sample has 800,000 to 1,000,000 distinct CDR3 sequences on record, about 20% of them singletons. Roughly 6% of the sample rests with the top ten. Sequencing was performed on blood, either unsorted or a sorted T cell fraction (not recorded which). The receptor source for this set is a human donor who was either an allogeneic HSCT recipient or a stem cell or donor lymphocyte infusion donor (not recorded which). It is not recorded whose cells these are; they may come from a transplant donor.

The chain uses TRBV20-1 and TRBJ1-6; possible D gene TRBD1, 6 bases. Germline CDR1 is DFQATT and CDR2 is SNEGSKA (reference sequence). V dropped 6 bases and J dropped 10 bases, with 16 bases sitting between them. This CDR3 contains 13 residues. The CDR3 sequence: CSARAQGGSPLHF. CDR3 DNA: TGCAGTGCCAGGGCACAGGGAGGGTCACCCCTCCACTTT.

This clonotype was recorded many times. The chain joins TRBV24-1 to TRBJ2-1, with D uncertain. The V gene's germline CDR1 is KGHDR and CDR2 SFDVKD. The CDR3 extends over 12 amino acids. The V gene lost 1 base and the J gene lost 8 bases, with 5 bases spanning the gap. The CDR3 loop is CATSDFGHEQFF. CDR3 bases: TGTGCCACCAGTGATTTTGGCCATGAGCAGTTCTTC.

CDR3 residues: CASSSRTGGKMNTEAFF. Written as DNA, the CDR3 is TGTGCCAGCAGCTCACGGACAGGGGGCAAAATGAACACTGAAGCTTTCTTT. The chain employs TRBV4-2 and TRBJ1-1, with 11 bases that match TRBD1. CDR3 length equals 17 residues. V lost 5 bases, J lost 0 bases, and 8 bases stayed unmatched. CDR1 and CDR2 from the germline V gene are LGHNA and YNFKEQ.

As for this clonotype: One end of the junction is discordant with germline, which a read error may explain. CDR3 in amino acids: CAGSSLRPEAFF. CDR3 coding DNA: TGTGCCGGCAGCTCCCTACGACCCGAAGCTTTCTTT. V gene TRBV7-9 combines with J gene TRBJ1-1, with D unresolved. The CDR3 covers 12 residues. CDR1 is SEHNR and CDR2 is FQNEAQ in the germline V gene (reference sequence).

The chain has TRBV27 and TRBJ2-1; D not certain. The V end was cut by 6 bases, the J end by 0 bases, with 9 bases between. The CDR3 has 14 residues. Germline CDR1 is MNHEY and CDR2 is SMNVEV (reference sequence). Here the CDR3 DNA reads TGTGCCAGCAGCCCATACAGCTCCTACAATGAGCAGTTCTTC. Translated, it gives CASSPYSSYNEQFF.

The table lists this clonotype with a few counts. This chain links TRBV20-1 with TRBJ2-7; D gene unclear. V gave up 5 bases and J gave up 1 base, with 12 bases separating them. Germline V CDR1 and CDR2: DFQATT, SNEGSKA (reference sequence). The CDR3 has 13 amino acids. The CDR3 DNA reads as TGCAGTGCTCCGGGCCCTTCTTCCTACGAGCAGTACTTC. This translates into CSAPGPSSYEQYF.

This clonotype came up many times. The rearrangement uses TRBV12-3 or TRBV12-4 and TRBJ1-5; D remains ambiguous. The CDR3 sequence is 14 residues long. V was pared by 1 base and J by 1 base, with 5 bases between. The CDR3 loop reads CASSLGVSNQPQHF. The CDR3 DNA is TGTGCCAGCAGTTTAGGGGTAAGCAATCAGCCCCAGCATTTT.

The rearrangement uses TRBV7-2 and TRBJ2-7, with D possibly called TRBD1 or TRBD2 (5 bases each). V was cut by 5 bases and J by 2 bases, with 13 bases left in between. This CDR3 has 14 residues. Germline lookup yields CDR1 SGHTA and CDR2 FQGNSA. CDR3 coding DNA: TGTGCCAGCAGCGGGGGACCGCCCCCCTACGAGCAGTACTTC. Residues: CASSGGPPPYEQYF. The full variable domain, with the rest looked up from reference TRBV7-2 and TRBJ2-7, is GAGVSQSPSNKVTEKGKDVELRCDPISGHTALYWYRQSLGQGLEFLIYFQGNSAPDKSGLPSDRFSAERTGGSVSTLTIQRTQQEDSAVYLCASSGGPPPYEQYFGPGTRLTVT.

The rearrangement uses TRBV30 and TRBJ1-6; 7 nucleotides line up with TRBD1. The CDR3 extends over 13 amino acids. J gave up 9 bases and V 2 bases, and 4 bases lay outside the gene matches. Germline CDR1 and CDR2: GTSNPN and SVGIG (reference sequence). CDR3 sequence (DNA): TGTGCCTGGAGTATCAGGGGGGGTTCACCCCTCCACTTT. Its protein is CAWSIRGGSPLHF. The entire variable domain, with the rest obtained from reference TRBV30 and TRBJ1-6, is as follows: SQTIHQWPATLVQPVGSPLSLECTVEGTSNPNLYWYRQAAGRGLQLLFYSVGIGQISSEVPQNLSASRPQDRQFILSSKKLLLSDSGFYLCAWSIRGGSPLHFGNGTRLTVT.

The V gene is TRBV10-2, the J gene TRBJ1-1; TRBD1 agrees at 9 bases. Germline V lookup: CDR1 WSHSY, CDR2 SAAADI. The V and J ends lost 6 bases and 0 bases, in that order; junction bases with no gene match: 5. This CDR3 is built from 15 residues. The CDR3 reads CASRLQGAVNTEAFF. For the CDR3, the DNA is TGCGCCAGCAGATTACAGGGGGCGGTGAACACTGAAGCTTTCTTT.

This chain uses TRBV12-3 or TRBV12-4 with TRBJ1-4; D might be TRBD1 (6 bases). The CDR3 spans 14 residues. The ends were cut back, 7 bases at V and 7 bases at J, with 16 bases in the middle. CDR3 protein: CASTGWGAIEKLFF. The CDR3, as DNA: TGTGCCAGCACCGGGTGGGGGGCGATTGAAAAACTGTTTTTT.

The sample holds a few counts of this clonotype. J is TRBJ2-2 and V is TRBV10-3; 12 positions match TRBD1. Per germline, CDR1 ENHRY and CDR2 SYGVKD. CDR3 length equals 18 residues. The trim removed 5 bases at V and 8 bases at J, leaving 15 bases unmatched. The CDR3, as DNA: TGTGCCATCAGTACCACTCGGGGACAGGGGGCGCGTAAGGGGGAGCTGTTTTTT. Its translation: CAISTTRGQGARKGELFF.

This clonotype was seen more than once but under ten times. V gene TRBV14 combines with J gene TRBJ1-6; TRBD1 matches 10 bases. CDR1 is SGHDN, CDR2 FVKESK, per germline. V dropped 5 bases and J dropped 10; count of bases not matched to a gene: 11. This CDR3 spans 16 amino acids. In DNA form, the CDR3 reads TGTGCCAGCAGCAGAGGGACAGGGGTTCAGGAGTCACCCCTCCACTTT. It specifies CASSRGTGVQESPLHF.

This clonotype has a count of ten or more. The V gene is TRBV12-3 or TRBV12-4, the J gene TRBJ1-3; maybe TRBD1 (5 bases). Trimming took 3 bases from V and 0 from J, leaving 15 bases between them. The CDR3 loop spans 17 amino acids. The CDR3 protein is CASSFTITGRSGNTIYF. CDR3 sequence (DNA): TGTGCCAGCAGTTTCACAATTACAGGACGCTCTGGAAACACCATATATTTT.

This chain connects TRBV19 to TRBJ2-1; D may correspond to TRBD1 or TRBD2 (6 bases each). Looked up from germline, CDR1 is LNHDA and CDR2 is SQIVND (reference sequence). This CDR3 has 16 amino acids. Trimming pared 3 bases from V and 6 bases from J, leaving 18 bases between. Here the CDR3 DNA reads TGTGCCAGTAGTATCTGGGGGGCTAGTCGGAGCAATGAGCAGTTCTTC. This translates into CASSIWGASRSNEQFF.

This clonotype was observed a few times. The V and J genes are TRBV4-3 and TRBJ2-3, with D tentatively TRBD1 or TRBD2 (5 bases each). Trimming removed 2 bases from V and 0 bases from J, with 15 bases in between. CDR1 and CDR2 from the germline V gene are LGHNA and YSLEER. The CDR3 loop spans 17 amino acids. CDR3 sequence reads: CASSQSPRGGSTDTQYF. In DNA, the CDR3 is TGCGCCAGCAGCCAATCCCCCCGGGGCGGTAGCACAGATACGCAGTATTTT.

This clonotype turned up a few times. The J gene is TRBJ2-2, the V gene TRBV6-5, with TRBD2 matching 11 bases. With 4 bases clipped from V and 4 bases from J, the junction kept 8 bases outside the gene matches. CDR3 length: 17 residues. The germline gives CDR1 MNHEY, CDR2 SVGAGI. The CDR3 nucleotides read TGTGCCAGCAGTTCGCCTAGCGGGAGGCCACCCACCGGGGAGCTGTTTTTT. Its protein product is CASSSPSGRPPTGELFF.

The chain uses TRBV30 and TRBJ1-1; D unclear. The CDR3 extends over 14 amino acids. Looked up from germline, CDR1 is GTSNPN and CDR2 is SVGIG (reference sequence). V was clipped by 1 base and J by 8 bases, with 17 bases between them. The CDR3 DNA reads TGTGCCTGGAGTGCATCGTGGCGCGGCGGGGAAGCTTTCTTT. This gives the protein CAWSASWRGGEAFF.

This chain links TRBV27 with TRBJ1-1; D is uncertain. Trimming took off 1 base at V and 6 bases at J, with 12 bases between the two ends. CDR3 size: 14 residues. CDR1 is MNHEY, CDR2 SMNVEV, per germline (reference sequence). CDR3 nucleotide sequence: TGTGCCAGCAGTTTATATCCGCTGATGGCTGAAGCTTTCTTT. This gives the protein CASSLYPLMAEAFF.

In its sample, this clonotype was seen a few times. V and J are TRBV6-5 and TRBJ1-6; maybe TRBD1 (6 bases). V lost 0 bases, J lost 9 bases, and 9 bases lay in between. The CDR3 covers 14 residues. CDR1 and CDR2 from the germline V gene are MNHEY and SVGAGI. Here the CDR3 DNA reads TGTGCCAGCAGTTACTCAGGGGGAGGTTCACCCCTCCACTTT. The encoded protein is CASSYSGGGSPLHF.

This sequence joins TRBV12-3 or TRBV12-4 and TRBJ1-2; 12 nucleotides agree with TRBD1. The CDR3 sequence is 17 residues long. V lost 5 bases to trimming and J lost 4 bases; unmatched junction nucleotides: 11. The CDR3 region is CASSQGTGGRQGYGYTF. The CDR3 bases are TGTGCCAGCAGTCAAGGGACAGGGGGCCGACAGGGCTATGGCTACACCTTC.